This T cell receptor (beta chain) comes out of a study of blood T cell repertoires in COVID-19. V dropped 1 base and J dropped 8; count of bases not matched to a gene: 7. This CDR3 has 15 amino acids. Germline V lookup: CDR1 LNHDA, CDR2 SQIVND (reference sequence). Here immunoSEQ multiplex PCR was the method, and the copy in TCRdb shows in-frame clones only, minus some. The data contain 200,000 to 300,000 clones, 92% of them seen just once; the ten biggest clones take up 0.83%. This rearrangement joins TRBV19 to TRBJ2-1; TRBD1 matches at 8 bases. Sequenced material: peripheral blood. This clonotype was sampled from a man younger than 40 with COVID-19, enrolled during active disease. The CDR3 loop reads CASSIAADRGDEQFF. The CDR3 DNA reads TGTGCCAGTAGTATAGCGGCAGACAGGGGCGATGAGCAGTTCTTC.